This T cell receptor beta chain emerged from a study of cytomegalovirus exposure and HLA in healthy donors. Study-level results: A list of approximately 160 TCR beta chains associated with cytomegalovirus was given.

Using immunoSEQ multiplex PCR, the repertoire was profiled, and TCRdb retains in-frame clones only, with some absent. The sample yields a few hundred thousand clones, approximately 90% seen once. As to this clone: Its target is unknown.

The sequenced sample was PBMCs. This clonotype originated in a woman under 30 in good health and CMV-seronegative.

CDR3 protein: CATSSDRPYEQYF. The CDR3 nucleotides are TGTGCCACCAGCAGTGACAGGCCCTACGAGCAGTACTTC. The V call is TRBV15, the J call TRBJ2-7; tentatively, D is TRBD1 (6 bases). The germline V and J ends were trimmed by 3 bases and 2 bases, with 8 bases remaining between them. Germline CDR1 LNHNV, CDR2 YYDKDF (reference sequence). The CDR3 spans 13 residues.